The 21 T cell receptor beta chains below were found in one sample sequenced in a study of OX40 agonist ivuxolimab in advanced cancers. Assay used: immunoSEQ multiplex PCR; TCRdb lists only in-frame clones, some missing. The data show approximately 19,000 clones, around four fifths seen once. The specimen comprised CD4+ or CD8+ T cells sorted from blood, sampled in a trial of the OX40 agonist ivuxolimab. These receptors all stem from an adult with an advanced solid tumor such as melanoma, head and neck, liver or kidney cancer.

The chain couples TRBV19 to TRBJ2-7, with a tentative D call TRBD1 (6 bases). CDR3 size: 15 residues. V was cut by 5 bases and J by 1 base, with 15 bases left in between. Germline-derived CDR1 and CDR2 are LNHDA and SQIVND (reference sequence). The CDR3 DNA is TGTGCCAGTAGTCCCCGTGACAGGCCTTCCTACGAGCAGTACTTC. Translation gives CASSPRDRPSYEQYF.

The chain recombines TRBV6-5 with TRBJ2-7; D is undetermined. The germline V gene encodes CDR1 MNHEY and CDR2 SVGAGI. Trimming removed 1 base at V and 1 base at J, with 11 bases between. This CDR3 contains 15 residues. CDR3 protein: CASSYYIYGSYEQYF. Here the CDR3 DNA reads TGTGCCAGCAGTTACTACATCTATGGGTCCTACGAGCAGTACTTC.

This clone has just one count. The gene calls are TRBV6-5 and TRBJ1-1; D is unresolved. The germline CDR1 and CDR2 sequences are MNHEY and SVGAGI. This CDR3 comprises 14 residues. V was cut by 5 bases and J by 4 bases, with 14 bases left in between. CDR3 sequence: CASSRTREGTEAFF. The CDR3 DNA sequence: TGTGCCAGCAGTCGTACAAGGGAGGGCACTGAAGCTTTCTTT.

This clone has only a few counts. The chain recombines TRBV19 with TRBJ1-2; D might be TRBD1 (5 bases). V was pared by 4 bases and J by 4 bases, with 13 bases between. Germline V gene data show CDR1 as LNHDA and CDR2 as SQIVND (reference sequence). The CDR3 is made up of 14 amino acids. CDR3 in amino acids: CASSKVPGTYGYTF. The DNA of the CDR3 is TGTGCCAGTAGTAAAGTACCGGGGACCTATGGCTACACCTTC.

The chain combines TRBV9 with TRBJ2-7, with D possibly being TRBD1 or TRBD2 (5 bases each). CDR3 length: 15 amino acids. Germline V gene lookup returns CDR1 SGDLS and CDR2 YYNGEE. Trimming pared 2 bases from V and 6 bases from J, leaving 18 bases between. CDR3 sequence: CASSVSGTTSGEQYF. The CDR3 DNA follows: TGTGCCAGCAGCGTTTCCGGGACCACCAGTGGCGAGCAGTACTTC.

This clone was picked up a small number of times. The chain is built from TRBV19 and TRBJ1-2, with TRBD1 matching 7 bases. CDR3 length: 16 amino acids. From germline, CDR1 is LNHDA and CDR2 SQIVND (reference sequence). V trimming: 0 bases; J trimming: 8 bases; junction bases outside the gene matches: 12. CDR3 nucleotide sequence: TGTGCCAGTAGTATAGAGGGGATGCGAGGGGGCTACGGCTACACCTTC. Translated: CASSIEGMRGGYGYTF.

In DNA, the CDR3 is TGTGCCAGTGGCCCAGGAAACTACGAGCAGTACTTC. It codes for CASGPGNYEQYF. V and J are TRBV19 and TRBJ2-7; no reliable D call. The CDR3 covers 12 residues. In germline, CDR1 is LNHDA, CDR2 SQIVND (reference sequence). The V and J ends lost 8 bases and 3 bases respectively, with 11 bases between them.

Within the sample, this clone is medium-sized (0.01 to 0.1%). J is TRBJ1-2 and V is TRBV10-3; no clear D gene. The CDR3 is made up of 15 amino acids. The germline V gene encodes CDR1 ENHRY and CDR2 SYGVKD. The V and J ends lost 2 bases and 4 bases respectively, with 14 bases between them. For the CDR3, the DNA is TGTGCCATCAGTGAGGTAAACGAGGGCTTCTATGGCTACACCTTC. Translated: CAISEVNEGFYGYTF.

The chain is built from TRBV7-9 and TRBJ2-5, with 8 positions matching TRBD2. Germline V lookup: CDR1 SEHNR, CDR2 FQNEAQ (reference sequence). The junction had 15 bases not matched to a gene; V was cut back by 7 bases and J by 2 bases. The CDR3 contains 17 residues. The chain's CDR3 is CASTRYLGSGDQETQYF. The CDR3 coding sequence is TGTGCCAGCACTCGTTACCTGGGTAGCGGGGATCAAGAGACCCAGTACTTC.

This rearrangement joins TRBV4-1 to TRBJ1-2; TRBD1 agrees at 9 bases. This CDR3 is 16 amino acids long. CDR1 is MGHRA and CDR2 is YSYEKL in the germline V gene. Trimming cost V 8 bases and J 6 bases; bases outside gene matches: 16. The CDR3 is CASGQRTGTGWNGYTF. The CDR3 bases are TGCGCCAGCGGACAGCGTACCGGGACAGGGTGGAATGGCTACACCTTC.

The chain is built from TRBV9 and TRBJ2-7; D call uncertain. The germline V gene encodes CDR1 SGDLS and CDR2 YYNGEE. The ends were cut back, 4 bases at V and 4 bases at J, with 12 bases in the middle. The CDR3 is 13 amino acids. DNA of the CDR3: TGTGCCAGCAGCTTCGGGCTAGGATACGAGCAGTACTTC. This encodes CASSFGLGYEQYF.

CDR3: CASRKLAASADTQYF. The CDR3, as DNA: TGTGCCAGCAGAAAACTAGCGGCGTCGGCAGATACGCAGTATTTT. The rearrangement uses TRBV28 and TRBJ2-3; 8 nucleotides align to TRBD2. Germline V lookup: CDR1 MDHEN, CDR2 SYDVKM. The CDR3 extends over 15 amino acids. Losses at the gene ends were 6 bases for V and 4 bases for J; bases not matched to a gene: 9.

This clone was counted a few times. The chain joins TRBV28 to TRBJ2-1; D ambiguous. Per germline, CDR1 MDHEN and CDR2 SYDVKM. This CDR3 spans 14 amino acids. V was trimmed by 5 bases and J by 4 bases, leaving 12 bases between them. The CDR3 spells CASSIGSRYNEQFF. The CDR3 DNA reads as TGTGCCAGCAGTATCGGGTCTAGATACAATGAGCAGTTCTTC.

The chain carries TRBV7-2 and TRBJ2-7; TRBD2 matches 10 bases. V trimming: 6 bases; J trimming: 3 bases; junction bases outside the gene matches: 5. Germline V CDR1 and CDR2: SGHTA, FQGNSA. The CDR3 extends over 14 amino acids. CDR3: CASSSGLARYEQYF. The CDR3, as DNA: TGTGCCAGCAGTTCGGGACTAGCGCGCTACGAGCAGTACTTC.

As regards this clone: A read error may produce the germline difference seen at one junction end. This chain joins TRBV7-7 and TRBJ2-2; a possible D gene is TRBD1 (5 bases). This CDR3 is built from 14 residues. CDR1 and CDR2 (germline): SSHAT, FNYEAQ (reference sequence). The CDR3 region is CASSPRVGTGELFF. The DNA for the CDR3 is TGTGCTAGCAGCCCCAGGGTTGGAACCGGGGAGCTGTTTTTT. Using reference TRBV7-7 and TRBJ2-2 for the parts outside the CDR3, the full variable domain is GAGVSQSPRYKVTKRGQDVTLRCDPISSHATLYWYQQALGQGPEFLTYFNYEAQPDKSGLPSDRFSAERPEGSISTLTIQRTEQRDSAMYRCASSPRVGTGELFFGEGSRLTVL.

The chain has TRBV28 and TRBJ1-5, with no clear D. Per germline, CDR1 MDHEN and CDR2 SYDVKM. The CDR3 contains 14 residues. Trimming left V 4 bases short and J 3 bases short, with 10 bases between. CDR3 bases: TGTGCCAGCAGTTCGTTAATAACCAATCAGCCCCAGCATTTT. This encodes CASSSLITNQPQHF.

The chain couples TRBV29-1 to TRBJ1-4; D might be TRBD1 (5 bases). CDR3 length equals 14 residues. Germline loops: CDR1 SQVTM, CDR2 ANQGSEA. V was pared by 4 bases and J by 7 bases, with 16 bases between. CDR3 protein: CSVGDGSRGEKLFF. In DNA form, the CDR3 reads TGCAGCGTTGGGGACGGTAGTCGCGGTGAAAAACTGTTTTTT.

The chain is built from TRBV7-6 and TRBJ2-1; TRBD2 matches 12 bases. The CDR3 is 15 residues long. With V trimmed by 5 bases and J by 8 bases, 7 bases remained unmatched. Germline lookup yields CDR1 SGHVS and CDR2 FNYEAQ. The CDR3 region is CASSVTSGRSDEQFF. CDR3 DNA: TGTGCCAGCAGCGTGACTAGCGGGAGATCAGATGAGCAGTTCTTC.

This clone was seen just once. The CDR3 DNA is TGTGCCAGCAGCGGGACAGGGGCAGACCAGTACTTC. As protein: CASSGTGADQYF. This sequence joins TRBV9 and TRBJ2-5; TRBD1 aligns across 9 bases. The CDR3 sequence is 12 residues long. The J segment lost 10 bases and the V segment lost 3 bases, leaving 4 bases of the junction unmatched. Per germline, CDR1 SGDLS and CDR2 YYNGEE.

This clone was observed once. The rearrangement links TRBV5-5 to TRBJ1-5; the D is unclear. CDR3 size: 16 residues. CDR1 SGHKS and CDR2 YYEKEE come from the germline V gene (reference sequence). V lost 4 bases and J 5 bases, leaving 19 bases between the germline ends. The CDR3, as DNA: TGTGCCAGCAGCCCCCACCGGGCGGGAGGCCATCAGCCCCAGCATTTT. Protein: CASSPHRAGGHQPQHF.

This clone was detected once. The rearrangement links TRBV7-8 to TRBJ2-1; 7 positions match TRBD2. Per the germline V gene, CDR1 is SGHVS and CDR2 is FQNEAQ. CDR3 size: 15 residues. The junction had 4 bases not matched to a gene; V was cut back by 1 base and J by 4 bases. The CDR3 DNA reads as TGTGCCAGCAGCTTAGACTTTAGCGGGTACAATGAGCAGTTCTTC. Translating gives CASSLDFSGYNEQFF.